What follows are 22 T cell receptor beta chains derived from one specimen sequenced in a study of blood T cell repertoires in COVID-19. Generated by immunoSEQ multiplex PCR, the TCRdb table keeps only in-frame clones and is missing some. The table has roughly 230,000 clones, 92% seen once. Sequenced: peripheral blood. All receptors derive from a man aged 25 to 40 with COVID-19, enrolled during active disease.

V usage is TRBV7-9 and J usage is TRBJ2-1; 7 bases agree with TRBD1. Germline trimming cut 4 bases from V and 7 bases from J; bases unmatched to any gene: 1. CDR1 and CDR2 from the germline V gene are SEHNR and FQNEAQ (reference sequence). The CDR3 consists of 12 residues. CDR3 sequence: CASSSTGNEQFF. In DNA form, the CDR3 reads TGTGCCAGCAGCTCGACAGGGAATGAGCAGTTCTTC.

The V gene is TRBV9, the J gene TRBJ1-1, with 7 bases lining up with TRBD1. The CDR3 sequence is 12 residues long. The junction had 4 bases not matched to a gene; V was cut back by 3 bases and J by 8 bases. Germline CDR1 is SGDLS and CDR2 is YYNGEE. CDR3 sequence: CASSEQTGEAFF. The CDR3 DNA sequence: TGTGCCAGCAGCGAACAGACAGGGGAAGCTTTCTTT.

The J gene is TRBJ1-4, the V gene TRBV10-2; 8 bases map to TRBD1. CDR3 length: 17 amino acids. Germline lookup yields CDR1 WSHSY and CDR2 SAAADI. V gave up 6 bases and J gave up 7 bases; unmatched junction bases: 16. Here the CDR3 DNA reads TGCGCCAGCAGCGGGGACAGGACCCATCCTGTTAGTGAAAAACTGTTTTTT. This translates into CASSGDRTHPVSEKLFF.

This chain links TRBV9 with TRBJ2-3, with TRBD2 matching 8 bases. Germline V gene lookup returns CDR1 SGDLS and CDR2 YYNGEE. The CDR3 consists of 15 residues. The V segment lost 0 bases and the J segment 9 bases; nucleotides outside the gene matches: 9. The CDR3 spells CASSVARGGAVTQYF. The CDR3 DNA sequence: TGTGCCAGCAGCGTAGCTCGGGGGGGGGCAGTCACGCAGTATTTT.

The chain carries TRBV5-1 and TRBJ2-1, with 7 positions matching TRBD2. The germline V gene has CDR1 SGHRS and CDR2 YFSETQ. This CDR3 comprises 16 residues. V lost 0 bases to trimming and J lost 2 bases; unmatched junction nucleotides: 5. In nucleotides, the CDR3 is TGCGCCAGCAGCTTGGATCGCGGGGGTCCCTACAATGAGCAGTTCTTC. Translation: CASSLDRGGPYNEQFF.

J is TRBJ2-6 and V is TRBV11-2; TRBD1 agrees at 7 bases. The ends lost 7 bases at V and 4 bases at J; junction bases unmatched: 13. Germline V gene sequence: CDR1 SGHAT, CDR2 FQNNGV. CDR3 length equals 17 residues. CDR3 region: CASTRDRDTGGANVLTF. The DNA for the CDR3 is TGTGCCAGCACCCGGGACAGAGACACTGGGGGGGCCAACGTCCTGACTTTC.

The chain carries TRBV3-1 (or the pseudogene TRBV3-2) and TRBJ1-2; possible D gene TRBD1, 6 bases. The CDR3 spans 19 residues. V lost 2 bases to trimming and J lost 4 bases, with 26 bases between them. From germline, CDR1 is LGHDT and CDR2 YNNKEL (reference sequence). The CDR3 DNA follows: TGTGCCAGCAGCCAAAGACCTCCTTTAGGGACAAGGCCCTTCTATGGCTACACCTTC. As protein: CASSQRPPLGTRPFYGYTF.

The CDR3 nucleotides read TGCGCCAGCAGCGAGACAGGGGGAGAGACCCAGTACTTC. This sequence encodes CASSETGGETQYF. The chain links TRBV10-1 to TRBJ2-5; 9 positions agree with TRBD1. With V trimmed by 6 bases and J by 4 bases, 3 bases remained unmatched. Germline V lookup: CDR1 WNHNN, CDR2 SYGVQD (reference sequence). The CDR3 is 13 amino acids.

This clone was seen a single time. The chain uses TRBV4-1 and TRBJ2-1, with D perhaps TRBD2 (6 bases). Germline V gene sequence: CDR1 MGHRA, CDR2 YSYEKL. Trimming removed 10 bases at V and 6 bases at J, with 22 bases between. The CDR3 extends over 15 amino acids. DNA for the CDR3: TGCGCCACCCGAGACCCGGGGGACGGCACCAATGAGCAGTTCTTC. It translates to CATRDPGDGTNEQFF.

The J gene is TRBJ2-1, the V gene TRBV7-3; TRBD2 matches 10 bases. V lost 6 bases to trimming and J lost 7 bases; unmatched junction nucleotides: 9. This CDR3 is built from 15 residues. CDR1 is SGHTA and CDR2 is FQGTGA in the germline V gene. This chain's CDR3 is CASSSLAGARNEQFF. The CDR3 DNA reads TGTGCCAGCAGTTCTCTAGCGGGGGCCAGGAATGAGCAGTTCTTC.

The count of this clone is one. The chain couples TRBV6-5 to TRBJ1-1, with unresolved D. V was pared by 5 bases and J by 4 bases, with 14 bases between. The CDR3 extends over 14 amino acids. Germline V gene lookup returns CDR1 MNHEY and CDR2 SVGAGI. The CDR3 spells CASSTWTRGTEAFF. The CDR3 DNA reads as TGTGCCAGCAGTACTTGGACCCGGGGCACTGAAGCTTTCTTT.

The CDR3 DNA is TGCGCCAGCAGCTCCGGGACAGATACTGAAGCTTTCTTT. It encodes CASSSGTDTEAFF. The rearrangement joins TRBV5-1 to TRBJ1-1; the match to TRBD1 covers 7 bases. Germline V CDR1 and CDR2: SGHRS, YFSETQ. Trimming removed 3 bases from V and 5 bases from J; junction bases left unmatched: 4. The length of the CDR3 is 13 residues.

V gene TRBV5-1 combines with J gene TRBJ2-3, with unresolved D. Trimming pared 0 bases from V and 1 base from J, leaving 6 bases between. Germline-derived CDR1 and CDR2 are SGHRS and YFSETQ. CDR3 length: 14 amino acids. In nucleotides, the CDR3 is TGCGCCAGCAGCTTGGGAGATCGCACAGATACGCAGTATTTT. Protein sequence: CASSLGDRTDTQYF.

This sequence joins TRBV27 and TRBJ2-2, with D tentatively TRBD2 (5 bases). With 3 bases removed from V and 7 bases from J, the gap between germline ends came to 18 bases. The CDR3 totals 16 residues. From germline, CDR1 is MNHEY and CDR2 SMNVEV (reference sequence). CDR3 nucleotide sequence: TGTGCCAGCAGTTTGTTGCCACCCAGCGAGGGCGGGGAGCTGTTTTTT. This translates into CASSLLPPSEGGELFF.

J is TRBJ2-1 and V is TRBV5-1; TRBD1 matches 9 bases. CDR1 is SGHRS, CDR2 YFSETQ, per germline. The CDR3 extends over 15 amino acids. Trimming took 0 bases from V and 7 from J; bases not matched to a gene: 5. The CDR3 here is CASSLGQGERNEQFF. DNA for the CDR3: TGCGCCAGCAGCTTGGGACAGGGGGAGAGAAATGAGCAGTTCTTC.

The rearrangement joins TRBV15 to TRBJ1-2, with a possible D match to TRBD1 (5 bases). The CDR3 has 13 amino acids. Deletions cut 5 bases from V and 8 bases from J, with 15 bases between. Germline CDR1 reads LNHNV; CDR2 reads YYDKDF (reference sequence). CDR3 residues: CATSGSGVEGYTF. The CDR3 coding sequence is TGTGCCACCAGCGGGTCGGGGGTCGAAGGCTACACCTTC.

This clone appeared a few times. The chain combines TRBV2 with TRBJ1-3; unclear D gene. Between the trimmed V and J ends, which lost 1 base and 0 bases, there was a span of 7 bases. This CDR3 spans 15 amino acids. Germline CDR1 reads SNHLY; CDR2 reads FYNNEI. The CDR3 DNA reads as TGTGCCAGCAGTGAAGGCGGTTACTCTGGAAACACCATATATTTT. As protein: CASSEGGYSGNTIYF. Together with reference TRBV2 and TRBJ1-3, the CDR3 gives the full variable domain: EPEVTQTPSHQVTQMGQEVILRCVPISNHLYFYWYRQILGQKVEFLVSFYNNEISEKSEIFDDQFSVERPDGSNFTLKIRSTKLEDSAMYFCASSEGGYSGNTIYFGEGSWLTVV.

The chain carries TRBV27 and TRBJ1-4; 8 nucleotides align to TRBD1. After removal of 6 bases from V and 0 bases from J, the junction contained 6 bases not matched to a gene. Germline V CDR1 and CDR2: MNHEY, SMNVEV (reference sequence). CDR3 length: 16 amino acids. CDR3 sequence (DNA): TGTGCCAGCAGGACAGGGGTGGAGGCAACTAATGAAAAACTGTTTTTT. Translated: CASRTGVEATNEKLFF.

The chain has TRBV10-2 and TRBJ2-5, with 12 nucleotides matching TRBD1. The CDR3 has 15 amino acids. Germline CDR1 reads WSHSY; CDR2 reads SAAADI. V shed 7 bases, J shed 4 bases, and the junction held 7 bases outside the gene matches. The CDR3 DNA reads TGCGCCAGCAAGTTTGGGACAGGGGGCCTAGAGACCCAGTACTTC. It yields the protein CASKFGTGGLETQYF.

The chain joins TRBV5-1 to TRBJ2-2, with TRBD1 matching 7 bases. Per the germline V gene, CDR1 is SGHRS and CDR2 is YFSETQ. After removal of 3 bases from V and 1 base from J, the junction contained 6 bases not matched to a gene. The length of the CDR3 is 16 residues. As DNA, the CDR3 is TGCGCCAGCAGCTACCCGGACAGGCTGAACACCGGGGAGCTGTTTTTT. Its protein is CASSYPDRLNTGELFF.

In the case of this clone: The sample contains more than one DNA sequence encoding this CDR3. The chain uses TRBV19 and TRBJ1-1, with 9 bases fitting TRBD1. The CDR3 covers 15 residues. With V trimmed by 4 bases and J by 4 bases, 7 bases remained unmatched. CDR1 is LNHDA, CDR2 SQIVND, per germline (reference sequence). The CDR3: CASSKGQGGGTEAFF. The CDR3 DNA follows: TGTGCCAGTAGTAAGGGACAGGGCGGAGGCACTGAAGCTTTCTTT.

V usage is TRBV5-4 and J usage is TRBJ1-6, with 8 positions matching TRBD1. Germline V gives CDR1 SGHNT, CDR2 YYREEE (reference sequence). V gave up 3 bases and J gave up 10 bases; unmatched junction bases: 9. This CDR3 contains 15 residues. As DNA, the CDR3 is TGTGCCAGCAGCTCCGGACAGGGCAAAGGATCACCCCTCCACTTT. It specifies CASSSGQGKGSPLHF.